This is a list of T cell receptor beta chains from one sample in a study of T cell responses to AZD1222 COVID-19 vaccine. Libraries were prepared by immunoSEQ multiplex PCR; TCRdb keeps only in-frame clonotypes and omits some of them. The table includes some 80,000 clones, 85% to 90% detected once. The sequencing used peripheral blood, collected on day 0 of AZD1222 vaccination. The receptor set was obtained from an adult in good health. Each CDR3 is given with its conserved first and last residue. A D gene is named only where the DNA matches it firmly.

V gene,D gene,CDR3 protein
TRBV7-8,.,CASSRSLGQDIYNEQFF
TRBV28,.,CASSPYEPGAFF
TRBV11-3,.,CASSLLEGETQYF
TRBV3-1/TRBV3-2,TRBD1,CASSPPGQGGRQPQHF
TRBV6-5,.,CASSRTFSYEQYF
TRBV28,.,CASCRPGGGTVEKLFF
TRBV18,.,CASSPPGGYEQYF
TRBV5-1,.,CASSLDRLSYEQYF
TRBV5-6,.,CASSRGFGFSYNEQFF
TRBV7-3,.,CASSFGSNTEAFF
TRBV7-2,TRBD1,CASSLDRGGNQPQHF
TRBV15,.,CATSTPDRPEAFF
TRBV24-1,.,CATYSRNYGYTF
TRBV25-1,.,CASSGGSGTANTEAFF
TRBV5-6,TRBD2,CASSRGVPLSSYNEQFF
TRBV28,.,CASRGRKETQYF
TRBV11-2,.,CASSPSTGRAYNEQFF
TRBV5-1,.,CASTPPSQGRRETQYF
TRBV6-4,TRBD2,CASSVSEVGGEQFF
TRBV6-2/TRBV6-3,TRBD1,CASSSTGQGRNQPQHF
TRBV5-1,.,CASSLAGPYEQYF
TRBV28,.,CASSLQGRTVTYEQYF
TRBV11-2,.,CASSLEGGPYEQYF
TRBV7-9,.,CASSPGHPEAFF
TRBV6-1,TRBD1,CASSEGTGVQEKLFF